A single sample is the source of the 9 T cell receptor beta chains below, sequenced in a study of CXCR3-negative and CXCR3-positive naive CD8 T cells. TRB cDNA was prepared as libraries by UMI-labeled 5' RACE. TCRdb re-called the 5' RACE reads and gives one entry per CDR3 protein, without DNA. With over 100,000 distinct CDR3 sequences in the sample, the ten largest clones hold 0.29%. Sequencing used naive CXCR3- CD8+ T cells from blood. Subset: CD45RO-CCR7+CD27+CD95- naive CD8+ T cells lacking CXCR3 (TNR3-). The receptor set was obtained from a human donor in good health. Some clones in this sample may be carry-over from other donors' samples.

CDR3 sequence reads: CASSQDVGQGVGSPLHF. The chain employs TRBV4-2 and TRBJ1-6; absent DNA, TCRdb's TRBD1 call cannot be checked. CDR1 is LGHNA and CDR2 is YNFKEQ in the germline V gene. The CDR3 consists of 17 residues.

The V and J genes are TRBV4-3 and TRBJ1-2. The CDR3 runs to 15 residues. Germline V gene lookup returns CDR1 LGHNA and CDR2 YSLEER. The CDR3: CASSQDEHSPYGYTF.

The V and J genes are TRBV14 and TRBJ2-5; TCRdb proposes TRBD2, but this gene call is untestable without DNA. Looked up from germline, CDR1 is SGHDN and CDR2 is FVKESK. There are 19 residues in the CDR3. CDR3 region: CASSQGGTSGGPGWRTQYF. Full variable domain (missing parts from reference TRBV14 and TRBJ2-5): EAGVTQFPSHSVIEKGQTVTLRCDPISGHDNLYWYRRVMGKEIKFLLHFVKESKQDESGMPNNRFLAERTGGTYSTLKVQPAELEDSGVYFCASSQGGTSGGPGWRTQYFGPGTRLLVL.

Here the CDR3 reads CASSLGAVDSRTDTQYF. The rearrangement joins TRBV7-9 to TRBJ2-3; TCRdb calls TRBD1, which cannot be checked without DNA. Germline V gives CDR1 SEHNR, CDR2 FQNEAQ (reference sequence). The CDR3 has 17 residues.

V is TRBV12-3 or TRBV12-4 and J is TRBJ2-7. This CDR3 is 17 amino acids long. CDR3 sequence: CASSLSLWGRETYEQYF.

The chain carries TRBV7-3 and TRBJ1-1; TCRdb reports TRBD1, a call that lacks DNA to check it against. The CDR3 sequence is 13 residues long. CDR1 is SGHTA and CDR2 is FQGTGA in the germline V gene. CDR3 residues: CASSRGYGTEAFF.

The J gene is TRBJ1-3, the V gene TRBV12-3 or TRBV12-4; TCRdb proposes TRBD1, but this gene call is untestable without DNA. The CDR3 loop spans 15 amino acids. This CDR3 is CASSLDRGPGNTIYF.

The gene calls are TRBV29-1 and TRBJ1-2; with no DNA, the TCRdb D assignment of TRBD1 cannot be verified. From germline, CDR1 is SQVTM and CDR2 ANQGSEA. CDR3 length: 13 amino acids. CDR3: CSVATGADYGYTF.

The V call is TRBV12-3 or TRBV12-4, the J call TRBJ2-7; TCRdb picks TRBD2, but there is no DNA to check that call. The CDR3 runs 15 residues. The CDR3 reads CASSFERDPFYEQYF.